Following are 5 T cell receptor beta chains from one sample sequenced in a study of identical twins. TCRdb re-derived calls from the 5' RACE reads in MiXCR, one entry per CDR3 protein. The table shows hundreds of thousands of distinct CDR3 sequences, with approximately 24% occurring only once. These data are also associated with another study on T cells expressing NK-cell markers.

The sequencing sample was made of CD4+ T cells sorted from blood. These receptors were obtained from a woman between 18 and 29 years old in good health.

The rearrangement uses TRBV6-1 and TRBJ2-3; 10 positions agree with TRBD2. The CDR3 has 13 amino acids. CDR1 MNHNS and CDR2 SASEGT come from the germline V gene. V trimming: 8 bases; J trimming: 5 bases; junction bases outside the gene matches: 4. CDR3 region: CASGRTSGDTQYF. In DNA form, the CDR3 reads TGTGCCAGCGGACGGACTAGCGGAGATACGCAGTATTTT.

The J gene is TRBJ2-3, the V gene TRBV7-2; D not certain. The CDR3 covers 12 residues. Trimming shortened V by 7 bases and J by 6 bases, and 11 bases separated the two germline ends. From germline, CDR1 is SGHTA and CDR2 FQGNSA. The CDR3 DNA reads TGTGCCAGCATCTTTGGTGGGGATACGCAGTATTTT. This translates into CASIFGGDTQYF.

The table lists this clonotype with a count of one. This CDR3 is CASSVEGGSTDTQYF. CDR3 DNA: TGTGCCAGCAGCGTAGAGGGCGGAAGCACAGATACGCAGTATTTT. The rearrangement joins TRBV9 to TRBJ2-3; no clear D gene. This CDR3 has 15 amino acids. Trimming stripped 0 bases from V and 0 bases from J, with 8 bases between. Germline V gene lookup returns CDR1 SGDLS and CDR2 YYNGEE.

This clonotype was counted only a few times. The chain has TRBV3-1 and TRBJ2-7; no reliable D call. The germline CDR1 and CDR2 sequences are LGHDT and YNNKEL (reference sequence). CDR3 size: 15 residues. The V gene lost 0 bases and the J gene lost 2 bases, with 11 bases spanning the gap. The CDR3 DNA reads TGTGCCAGCAGCCAAGATGTGCAGGTCCCCTACGAGCAGTACTTC. This encodes CASSQDVQVPYEQYF.

The rearrangement links TRBV10-3 to TRBJ2-1; 8 bases are a match to TRBD2. The V segment lost 1 base and the J segment 8 bases; nucleotides outside the gene matches: 7. The CDR3 consists of 15 residues. Per germline, CDR1 ENHRY and CDR2 SYGVKD. The CDR3 DNA is TGTGCCATCAGTGAGTGGCTAGCGGGTGTCGATGAGCAGTTCTTC. Translated: CAISEWLAGVDEQFF.